These 26 T cell receptor beta chains were all obtained from the same sample, sequenced in a study of CD8 T cells in ankylosing spondylitis. TCRdb reprocessed the 5' RACE reads with MiXCR, giving one entry per CDR3 protein. The sample contains 90,000 to 120,000 distinct CDR3 sequences, 24% of which appear only once. Material for sequencing was synovial fluid, either unsorted or a sorted T cell fraction (not recorded which). The receptors were gathered from a male donor with ankylosing spondylitis.

In its sample, this clonotype was seen once. V usage is TRBV7-6 and J usage is TRBJ2-3, with D uncertain. The V and J ends lost 6 bases and 2 bases respectively, with 9 bases between them. The CDR3 runs to 13 residues. Germline values: CDR1 SGHVS, CDR2 FNYEAQ. The CDR3 loop is CASSWSYTDTQYF. CDR3 nucleotides: TGTGCCAGCAGTTGGTCATACACAGATACGCAGTATTTT. The full variable domain, rest sourced from reference TRBV7-6 and TRBJ2-3, is GAGVSQSPRYKVTKRGQDVALRCDPISGHVSLYWYRQALGQGPEFLTYFNYEAQQDKSGLPNDRFSAERPEGSISTLTIQRTEQRDSAMYRCASSWSYTDTQYFGPGTRLTVL.

This clonotype was detected ten times or more. The J gene is TRBJ2-1, the V gene TRBV27; TRBD1 aligns across 9 bases. Germline CDR1 reads MNHEY; CDR2 reads SMNVEV (reference sequence). V shed 3 bases, J shed 7 bases, and the junction held 7 bases outside the gene matches. The CDR3 is made up of 15 amino acids. Written as DNA, the CDR3 is TGTGCCAGCAGTTTGGAAGGACAGGGGAATAATGAGCAGTTCTTC. Translation gives CASSLEGQGNNEQFF.

The J gene is TRBJ1-6, the V gene TRBV5-1, with 7 bases fitting TRBD1. The ends lost 0 bases at V and 7 bases at J; junction bases unmatched: 1. Germline CDR1 is SGHRS and CDR2 is YFSETQ. There are 14 residues in the CDR3. CDR3 residues: CASSLDRGNSPLHF. As DNA, the CDR3 is TGCGCCAGCAGCTTGGACAGGGGAAATTCACCCCTCCACTTT.

The rearrangement uses TRBV20-1 and TRBJ2-1; 7 nucleotides line up with TRBD2. Germline V gene data show CDR1 as DFQATT and CDR2 as SNEGSKA (reference sequence). Losses at the gene ends were 3 bases for V and 4 bases for J; bases not matched to a gene: 15. The CDR3 spans 17 residues. The CDR3 here is CSASLPNAGAGYNEQFF. The CDR3 bases are TGCAGTGCTAGTCTCCCCAATGCGGGAGCTGGATACAATGAGCAGTTCTTC.

The sample holds many counts of this clonotype. V gene TRBV20-1 combines with J gene TRBJ2-5, with 7 bases lining up with TRBD2. The V gene end was trimmed by 0 bases and the J gene end by 2 bases; junction bases not matched to a gene: 3. Germline V CDR1 and CDR2: DFQATT, SNEGSKA (reference sequence). The CDR3 is 14 amino acids. The CDR3 spells CSAREGTIQETQYF. CDR3 coding DNA: TGCAGTGCTAGAGAGGGGACTATTCAAGAGACCCAGTACTTC.

The chain carries TRBV3-1 and TRBJ2-1; D is tentatively TRBD1 or TRBD2 (5 bases each). The CDR3 runs to 14 residues. Trimming shortened V by 4 bases and J by 7 bases, and 14 bases separated the two germline ends. From germline, CDR1 is LGHDT and CDR2 YNNKEL (reference sequence). CDR3 amino acids: CASSRTEGKNEQFF. CDR3 DNA sequence: TGTGCCAGCAGCCGAACAGAGGGGAAGAATGAGCAGTTCTTC.

V is TRBV25-1 and J is TRBJ1-6; 9 bases agree with TRBD1. Germline values: CDR1 MGHDK, CDR2 SYGVNS. V lost 3 bases and J lost 9; bases outside the gene matches: 9. The CDR3 loop spans 16 amino acids. The CDR3 coding sequence is TGTGCCAGCAGTGATCCGGGACAGGGTTGGGGTTCACCCCTCCACTTT. Translating gives CASSDPGQGWGSPLHF.

This clonotype was counted ten times or more. The chain employs TRBV3-1 and TRBJ2-3; tentatively, D is TRBD2 (5 bases). V lost 9 bases, J lost 6 bases, and 19 bases lay in between. Per the germline V gene, CDR1 is LGHDT and CDR2 is YNNKEL (reference sequence). The CDR3 runs 14 residues. The CDR3 DNA is TGTGCCAGTCGAGCGGCGACGGGTCAGGATACGCAGTATTTT. Translated, it gives CASRAATGQDTQYF.

This sequence joins TRBV5-1 and TRBJ1-6; 10 positions match TRBD1. The CDR3 covers 16 residues. CDR1 and CDR2 from the germline V gene are SGHRS and YFSETQ. V gave up 0 bases and J gave up 8 bases; unmatched junction bases: 5. The CDR3 nucleotides read TGCGCCAGCAGCTTGGCCGTCGGACAGGGGGATTCACCCCTCCACTTT. Protein: CASSLAVGQGDSPLHF.

This clonotype was picked up a small number of times. V gene TRBV25-1 combines with J gene TRBJ2-7; 11 nucleotides match TRBD2. V lost 2 bases, J lost 7 bases, and 4 bases stayed unmatched. Germline V gene data show CDR1 as MGHDK and CDR2 as SYGVNS. The CDR3 covers 14 residues. The CDR3 loop is CASSEGLAGGEQYF. The CDR3 DNA sequence: TGTGCCAGCAGTGAAGGGCTAGCGGGGGGTGAGCAGTACTTC.

The V gene is TRBV11-2, the J gene TRBJ2-7, with a tentative D call TRBD2 (5 bases). The CDR3 is made up of 12 amino acids. V was shortened by 5 bases and J by 5 bases, with 10 bases between the two germline ends. The germline V gene encodes CDR1 SGHAT and CDR2 FQNNGV. DNA for the CDR3: TGTGCCAGCAGCGAAGGTAGCGACGAGCAGTACGTC. It is translated as CASSEGSDEQYV.

This chain uses TRBV29-1 with TRBJ2-3; D remains ambiguous. The germline V and J ends were trimmed by 3 bases and 4 bases, with 2 bases remaining between them. CDR1 is SQVTM and CDR2 is ANQGSEA in the germline V gene. There are 10 residues in the CDR3. Here the CDR3 reads CSVEADTQYF. CDR3 DNA sequence: TGCAGCGTTGAGGCAGATACGCAGTATTTT.

This clonotype was detected many times. The chain uses TRBV24-1 and TRBJ2-1; TRBD2 matches 11 bases. This CDR3 has 16 residues. J lost 3 bases, V lost 2 bases, and 2 bases had no gene match. Germline values: CDR1 KGHDR, CDR2 SFDVKD. The CDR3 DNA is TGTGCCACCAGTGATTCCGGGACTAGCGGCTACAATGAGCAGTTCTTC. Translated, it gives CATSDSGTSGYNEQFF.

This clonotype was seen more than once but under ten times. The V gene is TRBV7-2, the J gene TRBJ2-1; 8 bases match TRBD2. The CDR3 has 17 residues. The ends lost 0 bases at V and 0 bases at J; junction bases unmatched: 4. The germline V gene encodes CDR1 SGHTA and CDR2 FQGNSA. CDR3 amino acids: CASSLAPTSGSYNEQFF. The CDR3, as DNA: TGTGCCAGCAGCTTAGCGCCTACTAGCGGCTCCTACAATGAGCAGTTCTTC.

The chain employs TRBV2 and TRBJ2-7; D is perhaps TRBD1 (6 bases). This CDR3 is 14 amino acids long. Looked up from germline, CDR1 is SNHLY and CDR2 is FYNNEI. The V and J ends lost 5 bases and 4 bases respectively, with 15 bases between them. CDR3 sequence (DNA): TGTGCCAGCAGTACAGGGTTAGGAGGTTACGAGCAGTACTTC. Its translation: CASSTGLGGYEQYF.

The chain joins TRBV12-3 or TRBV12-4 to TRBJ1-6, with D unclear. The CDR3 loop spans 13 amino acids. V was shortened by 1 base and J by 9 bases, with 7 bases between the two germline ends. The CDR3 protein is CASSLDRGSPLHF. The CDR3 bases are TGTGCCAGCAGTTTAGACCGGGGTTCACCCCTCCACTTT.

This clonotype was seen more than once but under ten times. The chain uses TRBV2 and TRBJ2-3, with D unresolved. The CDR3 sequence is 12 residues long. The V end lost 7 bases, the J end lost 0 bases, and 5 bases lay between the germline ends. The germline CDR1 and CDR2 sequences are SNHLY and FYNNEI. CDR3 sequence: CASTPSTDTQYF. In nucleotides, the CDR3 is TGTGCCAGCACCCCTAGCACAGATACGCAGTATTTT.

V and J are TRBV6-5 and TRBJ1-2; D call uncertain. This CDR3 region has 12 residues. V was trimmed by 6 bases and J by 5 bases, leaving 10 bases between them. Germline values: CDR1 MNHEY, CDR2 SVGAGI. This CDR3 reads CASRKQTYGYTF. CDR3 nucleotides: TGTGCCAGCAGGAAACAAACATATGGCTACACCTTC.

This clonotype has ten or more counts. The CDR3 DNA is TGTGCCAGCAGCCTCATGGACACAGATACGCAGTATTTT. Its translation is CASSLMDTDTQYF. The chain is built from TRBV7-2 and TRBJ2-3; D uncertain. The ends were cut back, 5 bases at V and 2 bases at J, with 8 bases in the middle. The CDR3 consists of 13 residues. The germline V gene has CDR1 SGHTA and CDR2 FQGNSA. Combining the CDR3 with reference TRBV7-2 and TRBJ2-3 gives the whole variable domain GAGVSQSPSNKVTEKGKDVELRCDPISGHTALYWYRQSLGQGLEFLIYFQGNSAPDKSGLPSDRFSAERTGGSVSTLTIQRTQQEDSAVYLCASSLMDTDTQYFGPGTRLTVL.

The chain links TRBV12-3 or TRBV12-4 to TRBJ2-7; 9 nucleotides match TRBD2. This CDR3 has 16 amino acids. J was trimmed by 0 bases and V by 5 bases; bases with no gene match: 8. The CDR3 sequence: CASSAGGWRGSYEQYF. CDR3 nucleotides: TGTGCCAGCAGTGCGGGAGGGTGGCGGGGCTCCTACGAGCAGTACTTC.

This clonotype was observed a few times. The chain couples TRBV4-2 to TRBJ2-1; TRBD2 matches at 12 bases. CDR1 and CDR2 (germline): LGHNA, YNFKEQ. Trimming at V came to 4 bases and at J to 0 bases, leaving 10 bases not matched to a gene. CDR3 length: 19 amino acids. The CDR3 loop reads CASSRRLAGETSSYNEQFF. CDR3 nucleotide sequence: TGTGCCAGCAGCCGTAGACTAGCGGGAGAGACGAGCTCCTACAATGAGCAGTTCTTC.

The chain links TRBV7-7 to TRBJ2-2; D not resolved. V lost 6 bases and J lost 1, with 15 bases in between. The CDR3 spans 16 residues. The germline V gene has CDR1 SSHAT and CDR2 FNYEAQ (reference sequence). CDR3: CASRDSAGQNTGELFF. CDR3 bases: TGTGCCAGCAGGGATTCGGCCGGTCAGAACACCGGGGAGCTGTTTTTT.

V gene TRBV11-2 combines with J gene TRBJ1-1; tentative D call: TRBD1 (5 bases). This CDR3 contains 15 residues. V was trimmed by 2 bases and J by 1 base, leaving 11 bases between them. Germline V gene lookup returns CDR1 SGHAT and CDR2 FQNNGV. DNA for the CDR3: TGTGCCAGCAGCTTACTAAGGGGCGCGAACACTGAAGCTTTCTTT. It encodes CASSLLRGANTEAFF.

The V gene is TRBV29-1, the J gene TRBJ1-1; no clear D gene. CDR1 and CDR2 from the germline V gene are SQVTM and ANQGSEA. Trimming left V 5 bases short and J 8 bases short, with 9 bases between. The CDR3 has 10 amino acids. In nucleotides, the CDR3 is TGCAGCGTTAAGAGCCGGGAAGCTTTCTTT. As protein: CSVKSREAFF.

The chain employs TRBV5-1 and TRBJ1-2; 8 bases align to TRBD1. The V gene end was trimmed by 1 base and the J gene end by 1 base; junction bases not matched to a gene: 3. CDR1 is SGHRS and CDR2 is YFSETQ in the germline V gene. CDR3 length equals 15 residues. CDR3 sequence reads: CASSLRQGFNYGYTF. In DNA, the CDR3 is TGCGCCAGCAGCTTGAGACAGGGGTTTAACTATGGCTACACCTTC.

The V and J genes are TRBV29-1 and TRBJ1-2, with a weak D call TRBD1 (5 bases). The germline V gene encodes CDR1 SQVTM and CDR2 ANQGSEA. The CDR3 contains 13 residues. The germline V and J ends were trimmed by 7 bases and 7 bases, with 19 bases remaining between them. The CDR3 bases are TGCAGCGCCTCCCAGGTGGGGACGGGTGGCTACACCTTC. This encodes CSASQVGTGGYTF.